The entry below describes one T cell receptor beta chain. Its antigen is currently unknown. These data are taken from a study of Tregs in tolerant kidney transplant recipients. The CDR3 totals 14 residues. Germline CDR1 and CDR2: LGHNA and YNFKEQ. Trimming took off 1 base at V and 0 bases at J, with 7 bases between the two ends. Broader study findings: The small number of patients limits these findings pending further validation.

Unstimulated regulatory T cells (CD4+CD25+CD127-), CD4+CD25- non-regulatory cells, CD4 and CD8 cells were FACS-sorted from thawed PBMCs. Libraries were prepared by immunoSEQ multiplex PCR; TCRdb keeps only in-frame clonotypes and omits some of them. The sample carries around 230,000 clones, 80% to 85% recorded once. The rearrangement uses TRBV4-2 and TRBJ2-7; no reliable D call. Material for sequencing was CD4+ T cells from blood. The source is a human donor in good health. The CDR3 spells CASSQGDISYEQYF. The CDR3 DNA reads as TGTGCCAGCAGCCAAGGCGACATCTCCTACGAGCAGTACTTC.